Listed here are 20 T cell receptor beta chains from one sample, sequenced in a study of blood T cell repertoires in COVID-19. Sequencing used immunoSEQ multiplex PCR; TCRdb keeps in-frame clones, though not all of them. Here the sample spans roughly 200,000 clones, about 90% being singletons. The source material was peripheral blood. Receptor source: a man between 18 and 35 years old with active or convalescent COVID-19.

The gene calls are TRBV12-3 or TRBV12-4 and TRBJ1-1; 7 bases match TRBD1. There are 13 residues in the CDR3. CDR3 nucleotide sequence: TGTGCGGTAAGACAGGGAAAGAACACTGAAGCTTTCTTT. Its protein product is CAVRQGKNTEAFF.

V gene TRBV5-8 combines with J gene TRBJ1-6; a possible D gene is TRBD1 (6 bases). The V and J ends lost 2 bases and 7 bases respectively, with 10 bases between them. This CDR3 region has 14 residues. Germline-derived CDR1 and CDR2 are SGHTS and YDEGEE. The CDR3: CASSFRGGNSPLHF. For the CDR3, the DNA is TGTGCCAGCAGCTTTCGTGGGGGCAATTCACCCCTCCACTTT.

This chain connects TRBV5-5 to TRBJ1-2; 7 bases align to TRBD1. V was clipped by 1 base and J by 6 bases; unmatched bases: 6. Looked up from germline, CDR1 is SGHKS and CDR2 is YYEKEE (reference sequence). This CDR3 contains 14 residues. The CDR3 protein is CASSLLGTVDGYTF. CDR3 sequence (DNA): TGTGCCAGCAGCTTGTTAGGGACAGTGGATGGCTACACCTTC. Drawing the rest from reference TRBV5-5 and TRBJ1-2, the complete variable domain is DAGVTQSPTHLIKTRGQQVTLRCSPISGHKSVSWYQQVLGQGPQFIFQYYEKEERGRGNFPDRFSARQFPNYSSELNVNALLLGDSALYLCASSLLGTVDGYTFGSGTRLTVV.

The chain carries TRBV5-4 and TRBJ2-7; 10 bases fit TRBD2. CDR1 and CDR2 (germline): SGHNT, YYREEE (reference sequence). The CDR3 sequence is 16 residues long. The J segment lost 0 bases and the V segment lost 4 bases, leaving 7 bases of the junction unmatched. CDR3: CASSPRTSGSSYEQYF. The CDR3 DNA reads as TGTGCCAGCAGCCCTAGGACTAGCGGTAGCTCCTACGAGCAGTACTTC.

The chain recombines TRBV2 with TRBJ2-3; TRBD2 matches 10 bases. The CDR3 is 16 residues long. J lost 3 bases, V lost 3 bases, and 6 bases had no gene match. Germline V lookup: CDR1 SNHLY, CDR2 FYNNEI. The chain's CDR3 is CASSDQAGGPTDTQYF. The CDR3 nucleotides are TGTGCCAGCAGTGACCAAGCGGGGGGGCCGACAGATACGCAGTATTTT.

This chain connects TRBV4-1 to TRBJ1-2, with TRBD1 identical over 7 bases. V was pared by 2 bases and J by 7 bases, with 13 bases of the junction left unmatched. Germline CDR1 and CDR2: MGHRA and YSYEKL. This CDR3 region has 16 residues. The CDR3 here is CASSQTPTWDRVGYTF. CDR3 nucleotides: TGCGCCAGCAGCCAAACACCTACCTGGGACAGAGTTGGCTACACCTTC.

The chain has TRBV12-3 or TRBV12-4 and TRBJ2-3, with TRBD1 as a possible D gene (5 bases). The CDR3 has 13 amino acids. Trimming stripped 7 bases from V and 6 bases from J, with 14 bases between. CDR3 nucleotides: TGTGCCAGCACCAGACAGCTCCGGGATACGCAGTATTTT. Its translation is CASTRQLRDTQYF.

The chain joins TRBV5-5 to TRBJ1-1; maybe TRBD1 (5 bases). V gave up 2 bases and J gave up 0 bases, with 11 bases separating them. CDR1 and CDR2 from the germline V gene are SGHKS and YYEKEE (reference sequence). The CDR3 is 15 amino acids. In DNA form, the CDR3 reads TGTGCCAGCAGCTTAATCGGGGGTATGAACACTGAAGCTTTCTTT. It encodes CASSLIGGMNTEAFF. Using reference TRBV5-5 and TRBJ1-1 for the parts outside the CDR3, the full variable domain is DAGVTQSPTHLIKTRGQQVTLRCSPISGHKSVSWYQQVLGQGPQFIFQYYEKEERGRGNFPDRFSARQFPNYSSELNVNALLLGDSALYLCASSLIGGMNTEAFFGQGTRLTVV.

J is TRBJ1-2 and V is TRBV24-1; D may be TRBD1 (6 bases). Per germline, CDR1 KGHDR and CDR2 SFDVKD. CDR3 length: 15 residues. Trimming shortened V by 4 bases and J by 7 bases, and 18 bases separated the two germline ends. Here the CDR3 DNA reads TGTGCCACCAGTGAACGGACAGTCGGTAGAGGTGGCTACACCTTC. This translates into CATSERTVGRGGYTF.

The chain joins TRBV9 to TRBJ2-1, with 12 bases aligning to TRBD2. CDR3 length equals 15 residues. J gave up 4 bases and V 5 bases, and 4 bases lay outside the gene matches. Germline lookup yields CDR1 SGDLS and CDR2 YYNGEE. The CDR3: CASSLAGGPYNEQFF. CDR3 DNA: TGTGCCAGCAGTCTAGCGGGAGGGCCGTACAATGAGCAGTTCTTC.

The chain carries TRBV21-1 and TRBJ2-3; the table's D call TRBD2 went unverified against the DNA. TRBV21-1 is given as a pseudogene. This CDR3 has 17 residues. This CDR3 reads CASSKVDSDSGEDTQYF. CDR3 coding DNA: TGTGCCAGCAGCAAAGTAGACAGCGATAGCGGGGAGGATACGCAGTATTTT.

This clone was detected once. V gene TRBV10-2 combines with J gene TRBJ2-7, with TRBD1 identical over 12 bases. Looked up from germline, CDR1 is WSHSY and CDR2 is SAAADI. The CDR3 covers 15 residues. Germline trimming cut 7 bases from V and 6 bases from J; bases unmatched to any gene: 10. CDR3: CASTETGQGAGEQYF. As DNA, the CDR3 is TGCGCCAGCACGGAGACGGGACAGGGGGCTGGCGAGCAGTACTTC.

As to this clone: Other DNA sequences in this sample translate to the same CDR3. This sequence joins TRBV4-1 and TRBJ2-3, with TRBD1 matching over 7 bases. This CDR3 is built from 15 residues. The germline CDR1 and CDR2 sequences are MGHRA and YSYEKL. The V segment lost 1 base and the J segment 4 bases; nucleotides outside the gene matches: 5. The CDR3, as DNA: TGCGCCAGCAGCCAAGTTGACAGGGACGCAGATACGCAGTATTTT. Translating gives CASSQVDRDADTQYF.

J is TRBJ2-5 and V is TRBV5-6; 8 bases fit TRBD1. Germline CDR1 and CDR2: SGHDT and YYEEEE. The ends lost 4 bases at V and 1 base at J; junction bases unmatched: 9. CDR3 length: 16 amino acids. The CDR3 bases are TGTGCCAGCAGCCACGGACAGGGAAGTAGCCAAGAGACCCAGTACTTC. Amino acid sequence: CASSHGQGSSQETQYF.

V is TRBV4-3 and J is TRBJ2-5, with TRBD2 identical over 16 bases. J was trimmed by 5 bases and V by 0 bases; bases with no gene match: 15. This CDR3 has 21 amino acids. Per germline, CDR1 LGHNA and CDR2 YSLEER. The CDR3 protein is CASSQDFGQGLAGGPVETQYF. In DNA, the CDR3 is TGCGCCAGCAGCCAAGATTTCGGCCAGGGACTAGCGGGAGGGCCGGTGGAGACCCAGTACTTC.

The chain uses TRBV28 and TRBJ1-1; a possible D gene is TRBD1 (6 bases). CDR1 and CDR2 from the germline V gene are MDHEN and SYDVKM. The V end lost 4 bases, the J end lost 8 bases, and 14 bases lay between the germline ends. The CDR3 is 13 amino acids. CDR3 loop: CASSSPGEGEAFF. The CDR3 region has the DNA TGTGCCAGCAGTTCCCCAGGGGAAGGGGAAGCTTTCTTT.

The chain recombines TRBV7-2 with TRBJ1-2; D is unresolved. Germline loops: CDR1 SGHTA, CDR2 FQGNSA. Trimming took 6 bases from V and 4 from J, leaving 9 bases between them. The CDR3 is 12 residues long. CDR3 loop: CASRETIYGYTF. The CDR3 region has the DNA TGTGCCAGCAGAGAGACAATCTATGGCTACACCTTC. The whole variable domain, filled in from reference TRBV7-2 and TRBJ1-2, reads GAGVSQSPSNKVTEKGKDVELRCDPISGHTALYWYRQSLGQGLEFLIYFQGNSAPDKSGLPSDRFSAERTGGSVSTLTIQRTQQEDSAVYLCASRETIYGYTFGSGTRLTVV.

This sequence joins TRBV4-2 and TRBJ2-3, with 7 bases lining up with TRBD2. The CDR3 extends over 18 amino acids. V dropped 0 bases and J dropped 0; count of bases not matched to a gene: 9. Per the germline V gene, CDR1 is LGHNA and CDR2 is YNFKEQ. CDR3 amino acids: CASSQDLAAAGSTDTQYF. CDR3 in DNA: TGTGCCAGCAGCCAAGATCTAGCAGCAGCGGGGAGCACAGATACGCAGTATTTT.

The rearrangement joins TRBV30 to TRBJ2-7, with D tentatively TRBD2 (7 bases). V lost 0 bases and J lost 4, with 10 bases in between. This CDR3 is built from 13 residues. The germline V gene encodes CDR1 GTSNPN and CDR2 SVGIG (reference sequence). Written as DNA, the CDR3 is TGTGCCTGGAGTGTAGGGGGGGGATACGAGCAGTACTTC. Its protein is CAWSVGGGYEQYF.

The chain has TRBV5-4 and TRBJ1-1; 8 positions match TRBD1. Per the germline V gene, CDR1 is SGHNT and CDR2 is YYREEE (reference sequence). With V trimmed by 5 bases and J by 7 bases, 10 bases remained unmatched. This CDR3 is 14 amino acids long. This CDR3 is CASRTTGEYGEAFF. Here the CDR3 DNA reads TGTGCCAGCAGGACGACAGGGGAGTATGGTGAAGCTTTCTTT.